This T cell receptor beta chain came from a study of beta chain features in type 1 diabetes. Overall study: Sorted cell examination encompassed approximately 110 million cells across all samples.

This CDR3 region has 15 residues. The trim removed 2 bases at V and 2 bases at J, leaving 5 bases unmatched. From germline, CDR1 is MNHEY and CDR2 SVGAGI. For this clone: Its matching antigen is unknown.

Broader study findings: With patients and controls alike, PCR might favor shorter templates to an equal degree. Individuals with type 1 diabetes displayed fewer insertions and more deletions at VDJ junctions. Within each of all four CD4+ subsets, Type 1 diabetes patients had TCRB CDR3s that were moderately but significantly shorter.

Expressed TCRB transcripts got sequenced, as all isolated RNA was reverse transcribed. Only in-frame clones appear in the TCRdb table, and some are missing; sequencing was by immunoSEQ multiplex PCR. This table has 100,000 to 150,000 clones, roughly 17% appearing once. Sequencing was performed on central memory CD4+ T cells from blood. The rearrangement joins TRBV6-5 to TRBJ1-1; the match to TRBD1 covers 7 bases. The source is a man aged 18 to 35 with type 1 diabetes. This CDR3 is CASSYTGVANTEAFF. The CDR3 region has the DNA TGTGCCAGCAGTTACACAGGGGTGGCAAACACTGAAGCTTTCTTT.